The rows below give T cell receptor beta chains drawn from one sample of a study of cytomegalovirus exposure and HLA in healthy donors. TCRdb's copy holds only in-frame clones and misses some; the assay was immunoSEQ multiplex PCR. The table lists roughly 110,000 clones, 65% to 80% of them singletons. The sample comprised PBMCs. The receptors shown here come from a man between 60 and 70 years old in good health and CMV-seronegative. CDR3s include the opening cysteine and the closing phenylalanine or tryptophan. The order of the fields is CDR3 protein, V gene, J gene, clone size. Rows give clone size only sometimes, using once, few, many, or a class for an expanded clone.

CDR3 protein: CASSPLGQLRGYTF
V gene: TRBV28
J gene: TRBJ1-2
clone size: NA

CDR3 protein: CASSFTGWTTANTGELFF
V gene: TRBV4-1
J gene: TRBJ2-2
clone size: few

CDR3 protein: CASSLGAGPQDTQYF
V gene: TRBV7-2
J gene: TRBJ2-3
clone size: NA

CDR3 protein: CASSLGQGVGTDTQYF
V gene: TRBV5-1
J gene: TRBJ2-3
clone size: NA

CDR3 protein: CASTSLGGSTDTQYF
V gene: TRBV5-1
J gene: TRBJ2-3
clone size: NA

CDR3 protein: CASSLARGPRDTEAFF
V gene: TRBV7-9
J gene: TRBJ1-1
clone size: NA

CDR3 protein: CAWGQGSGANVLTF
V gene: TRBV30
J gene: TRBJ2-6
clone size: NA

CDR3 protein: CASSDGGLHNEQFF
V gene: TRBV6-4
J gene: TRBJ2-1
clone size: few

CDR3 protein: CASSEGLAGRPDTQYF
V gene: TRBV2
J gene: TRBJ2-3
clone size: NA

CDR3 protein: CASSQPLTGGIVAEAFF
V gene: TRBV4-2
J gene: TRBJ1-1
clone size: few

CDR3 protein: CASNDRVGTEAFF
V gene: TRBV6-5
J gene: TRBJ1-1
clone size: NA

CDR3 protein: CASSSYRDRGNNEQFF
V gene: TRBV11-2
J gene: TRBJ2-1
clone size: NA

CDR3 protein: CASSLGGAGGDTQYF
V gene: TRBV5-1
J gene: TRBJ2-3
clone size: once

CDR3 protein: CASSFGGGAQTGELFF
V gene: TRBV5-1
J gene: TRBJ2-2
clone size: once

CDR3 protein: CASSSYRGTGELFF
V gene: TRBV7-2
J gene: TRBJ2-2
clone size: NA

CDR3 protein: CASSLPTGADNNEQFF
V gene: TRBV5-1
J gene: TRBJ2-1
clone size: NA